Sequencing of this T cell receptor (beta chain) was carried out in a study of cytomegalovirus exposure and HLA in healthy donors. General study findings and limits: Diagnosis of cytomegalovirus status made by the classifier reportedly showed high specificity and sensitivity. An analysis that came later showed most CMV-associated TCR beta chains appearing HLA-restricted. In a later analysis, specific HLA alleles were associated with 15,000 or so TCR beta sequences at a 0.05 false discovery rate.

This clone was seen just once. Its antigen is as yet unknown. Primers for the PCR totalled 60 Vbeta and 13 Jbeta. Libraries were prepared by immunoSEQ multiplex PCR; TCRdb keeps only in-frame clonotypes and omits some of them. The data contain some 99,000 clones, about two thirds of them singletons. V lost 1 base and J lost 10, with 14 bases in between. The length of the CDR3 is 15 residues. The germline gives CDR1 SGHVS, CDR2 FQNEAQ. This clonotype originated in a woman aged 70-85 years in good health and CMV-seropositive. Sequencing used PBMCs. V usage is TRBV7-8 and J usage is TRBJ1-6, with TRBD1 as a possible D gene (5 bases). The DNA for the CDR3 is TGTGCCAGCAGCTTAGACCAGGGAGGAAAATCACCCCTCCACTTT. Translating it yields CASSLDQGGKSPLHF. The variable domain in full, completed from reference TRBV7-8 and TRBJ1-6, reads GAGVSQSPRYKVAKRGQDVALRCDPISGHVSLFWYQQALGQGPEFLTYFQNEAQLDKSGLPSDRFFAERPEGSVSTLKIQRTQQEDSAVYLCASSLDQGGKSPLHFGNGTRLTVT.